The clone carrying this T cell receptor beta chain was seen a few times. This entry belongs to a study of T-cell reconstitution after alpha-beta-depleted transplantation in children. As it was prepared, the TCRbeta library received unique molecular identifiers. TCRdb called the PCR reads again in MiXCR, with one record for every CDR3 protein. The sample includes 250,000 to 400,000 distinct CDR3 sequences, 20% to 30% seen only once; the top ten take approximately 11%. V dropped 2 bases and J dropped 7 bases, with 19 bases sitting between them. The CDR3 totals 16 residues. CDR1 and CDR2 from the germline V gene are SGHRS and YFSETQ.

This clonotype was sampled from a male patient between 5 and 17 years old who had a stem cell transplant for acute lymphoblastic leukemia, so the T cells may come from the graft donor. The V and J genes are TRBV5-1 and TRBJ2-1; TRBD2 might be the D (6 bases). The input for sequencing was PBMCs, mostly from graft donor cells, taken 180 days after TCRalphabeta/CD19-depleted stem cell transplant. The CDR3 region has the DNA TGCGCCAGCAGCTTAACCCCGGGACTCCAGATTAATGAGCAGTTCTTC. Translation gives CASSLTPGLQINEQFF.